This entry lists 20 T cell receptor beta chains sequenced from one sample in a study of T cells in Graves' hyperthyroidism and ophthalmopathy. There were TCR beta CDR3 regions amplified from RNA transcripts. An initial round of RT-PCR targeting the TCR CDR3 relied on the HTBI primer set. TCRdb redid the calling of the multiplex PCR reads with MiXCR, one entry per CDR3 protein. Among about 640,000 distinct CDR3 sequences, less than 25% were seen once, and the ten largest hold roughly a third. The sequenced material came from blood. These receptors all come from a man under 40 with Graves' ophthalmopathy.

The chain employs TRBV30 and TRBJ1-3; the D gene is possibly TRBD1 (5 bases). V was cut by 3 bases and J by 0 bases, with 9 bases left in between. The length of the CDR3 is 14 residues. The germline CDR1 and CDR2 sequences are GTSNPN and SVGIG (reference sequence). The CDR3 sequence: CAWSVDNSGNTIYF. CDR3 sequence (DNA): TGTGCCTGGAGCGTGGACAACTCTGGAAACACCATATATTTT. Full variable domain (missing parts from reference TRBV30 and TRBJ1-3): SQTIHQWPATLVQPVGSPLSLECTVEGTSNPNLYWYRQAAGRGLQLLFYSVGIGQISSEVPQNLSASRPQDRQFILSSKKLLLSDSGFYLCAWSVDNSGNTIYFGEGSWLTVV.

The chain employs TRBV5-1 and TRBJ2-3, with 9 bases that match TRBD2. Germline values: CDR1 SGHRS, CDR2 YFSETQ. This CDR3 has 16 amino acids. V lost 1 base to trimming and J lost 4 bases; unmatched junction nucleotides: 7. CDR3 region: CASSLPASGTADTQYF. The CDR3 bases are TGCGCCAGCAGCTTGCCGGCTAGCGGGACGGCAGATACGCAGTATTTT.

This clonotype was seen many times. This sequence joins TRBV11-2 and TRBJ2-7; the match to TRBD1 covers 10 bases. The CDR3 totals 15 residues. Germline V gene sequence: CDR1 SGHAT, CDR2 FQNNGV. After removal of 1 base from V and 7 bases from J, the junction contained 7 bases not matched to a gene. This CDR3 is CASSLGQGAMWEQYF. DNA for the CDR3: TGTGCCAGCAGCTTAGGACAGGGGGCTATGTGGGAGCAGTACTTC. The complete variable domain, with remaining parts taken from reference TRBV11-2 and TRBJ2-7, reads EAGVAQSPRYKIIEKRQSVAFWCNPISGHATLYWYQQILGQGPKLLIQFQNNGVVDDSQLPKDRFSAERLKGVDSTLKIQPAKLEDSAVYLCASSLGQGAMWEQYFGPGTRLTVT.

This chain connects TRBV9 to TRBJ1-6, with D perhaps matching TRBD1 (5 bases). Germline V gives CDR1 SGDLS, CDR2 YYNGEE. V was shortened by 3 bases and J by 11 bases, with 12 bases between the two germline ends. The CDR3 extends over 13 amino acids. The CDR3 spells CASSGSGGAPLHF. CDR3 sequence (DNA): TGTGCCAGCAGCGGGTCGGGGGGTGCACCCCTCCACTTT.

This clonotype was recorded many times. The chain links TRBV7-6 to TRBJ2-1; D is perhaps TRBD1 (5 bases). Germline V lookup: CDR1 SGHVS, CDR2 FNYEAQ. The CDR3 covers 14 residues. V was pared by 0 bases and J by 6 bases, with 9 bases between. DNA of the CDR3: TGTGCCAGCAGCTTAGCGGTGGGGCCCAATGAGCAGTTCTTC. This sequence encodes CASSLAVGPNEQFF.

The chain joins TRBV25-1 to TRBJ1-3; maybe TRBD1 (5 bases). Per the germline V gene, CDR1 is MGHDK and CDR2 is SYGVNS. The CDR3 runs to 14 residues. With 11 bases removed from V and 1 base from J, the gap between germline ends came to 15 bases. CDR3 residues: CAADEGDSGNTIYF. CDR3 DNA sequence: TGTGCCGCCGACGAAGGGGATTCTGGAAACACCATATATTTT.

The chain has TRBV25-1 and TRBJ2-7; D gene ambiguous. Trimming removed 3 bases from V and 2 bases from J, with 11 bases in between. This CDR3 comprises 14 residues. Germline lookup yields CDR1 MGHDK and CDR2 SYGVNS. The DNA for the CDR3 is TGTGCCAGCAGTGAGTGGGGAATCACCTACGAGCAGTACTTC. Translation gives CASSEWGITYEQYF.

The chain combines TRBV4-1 with TRBJ2-1; 13 positions match TRBD2. V lost 6 bases and J lost 7; bases outside the gene matches: 9. The germline V gene has CDR1 MGHRA and CDR2 YSYEKL. This CDR3 comprises 16 residues. The DNA for the CDR3 is TGCGCCAGCAGGCAACTAGCGGGAGGGCCCTTGAATGAGCAGTTCTTC. It codes for CASRQLAGGPLNEQFF.

The gene calls are TRBV6-2 or TRBV6-3 and TRBJ2-7, with D possibly TRBD2 on 6 matching bases. The V gene lost 5 bases and the J gene lost 6 bases, with 17 bases spanning the gap. Germline-derived CDR1 and CDR2 are MNHEY and SVGEGT. The CDR3 runs 14 residues. CDR3 sequence: CASSAGTHLSEQYF. The CDR3 nucleotides read TGTGCCAGCAGTGCCGGGACTCATCTAAGCGAGCAGTACTTC.

This clonotype was counted a few times. The chain has TRBV6-2 or TRBV6-3 and TRBJ2-1, with 9 nucleotides matching TRBD2. Germline V lookup: CDR1 MNHEY, CDR2 SVGEGT. This CDR3 comprises 16 residues. With V trimmed by 6 bases and J by 2 bases, 8 bases remained unmatched. CDR3 nucleotides: TGTGCCAGCAGGCAGACTAGCGGTCCTACCTACAATGAGCAGTTCTTC. Protein product: CASRQTSGPTYNEQFF.

This clonotype was seen only a few times. This chain connects TRBV3-1 to TRBJ2-1, with 10 positions matching TRBD2. The V and J ends lost 1 base and 7 bases, in that order; junction bases with no gene match: 4. The CDR3 has 15 residues. Germline CDR1 is LGHDT and CDR2 is YNNKEL (reference sequence). The CDR3 nucleotides are TGTGCCAGCAGCCAAGTGGCTAGCGGGAGTAATGAGCAGTTCTTC. This translates into CASSQVASGSNEQFF.

V usage is TRBV6-2 or TRBV6-3 and J usage is TRBJ2-1, with D tentatively TRBD2 (5 bases). Between the trimmed V and J ends, which lost 6 bases and 6 bases, there was a span of 18 bases. Germline V gene data show CDR1 as MNHEY and CDR2 as SVGEGT. The CDR3 runs to 15 residues. The CDR3 nucleotides are TGTGCCAGCAGCTTGAGTGGGAGAAAGGCCAATGAGCAGTTCTTC. Translated: CASSLSGRKANEQFF.

The chain carries TRBV7-3 and TRBJ2-7; the D gene could be TRBD1 or TRBD2 (5 bases each). The germline gives CDR1 SGHTA, CDR2 FQGTGA. Between the trimmed V and J ends, which lost 5 bases and 7 bases, there was a span of 18 bases. This CDR3 has 14 residues. The CDR3 DNA is TGTGCCAGCAGCCCCGGGGCCGCAAGTCGGGAGCAGTACTTC. Translating it yields CASSPGAASREQYF.

The V call is TRBV3-1, the J call TRBJ2-5; D is possibly TRBD1 or TRBD2 (6 bases each). The CDR3 length is 18 residues. V dropped 4 bases and J dropped 7 bases, with 28 bases sitting between them. Germline CDR1 LGHDT, CDR2 YNNKEL (reference sequence). CDR3 DNA sequence: TGTGCCAGCAGCCCTCCCGTGGGGGCGGGAACGGCTTCGGGGACCCAGTACTTC. It encodes CASSPPVGAGTASGTQYF.

The table lists this clonotype with many counts. The gene calls are TRBV7-9 and TRBJ2-7, with 8 bases fitting TRBD2. V was pared by 5 bases and J by 6 bases, with 12 bases of the junction left unmatched. This CDR3 has 15 residues. Germline V gene data show CDR1 as SEHNR and CDR2 as FQNEAQ (reference sequence). CDR3: CASSPPNGGGREQYF. DNA for the CDR3: TGTGCCAGCAGCCCCCCAAACGGCGGGGGGCGCGAGCAGTACTTC.

The chain is built from TRBV29-1 and TRBJ2-5, with D maybe TRBD1 (6 bases). Trimming took off 6 bases at V and 5 bases at J, with 16 bases between the two ends. Germline values: CDR1 SQVTM, CDR2 ANQGSEA. The length of the CDR3 is 13 residues. In DNA, the CDR3 is TGCAGCGTGGGGACACCTACGGTTGAGACCCAGTACTTC. This translates into CSVGTPTVETQYF. Full variable domain (rest looked up from reference TRBV29-1 and TRBJ2-5): SAVISQKPSRDICQRGTSLTIQCQVDSQVTMMFWYRQQPGQSLTLIATANQGSEATYESGFVIDKFPISRPNLTFSTLTVSNMSPEDSSIYLCSVGTPTVETQYFGPGTRLLVL.

The table lists this clonotype with many counts. The J gene is TRBJ2-1, the V gene TRBV7-6; 8 positions agree with TRBD1. Per germline, CDR1 SGHVS and CDR2 FNYEAQ. This CDR3 region has 15 residues. Trimming took 1 base from V and 5 from J; bases not matched to a gene: 4. CDR3 nucleotides: TGTGCCAGCAGCTTAGGCAGGGGGCTCGACAATGAGCAGTTCTTC. Translating gives CASSLGRGLDNEQFF.

The gene calls are TRBV4-3 and TRBJ2-3; 8 bases map to TRBD2. There are 17 residues in the CDR3. Germline trimming cut 1 base from V and 6 bases from J; bases unmatched to any gene: 12. Germline V gene lookup returns CDR1 LGHNA and CDR2 YSLEER. CDR3 nucleotide sequence: TGCGCCAGCAGCCAAGGGGTAGCGGGGCCCCCAGGGGATACGCAGTATTTT. Residues: CASSQGVAGPPGDTQYF.

A few counts support this clonotype. The V and J genes are TRBV6-1 and TRBJ1-1, with a weak D call TRBD1 (5 bases). V gave up 6 bases and J gave up 1 base, with 15 bases separating them. The CDR3 is 15 residues long. Germline V gene data show CDR1 as MNHNS and CDR2 as SASEGT. The CDR3 region is CASSFKGPSNTEAFF. For the CDR3, the DNA is TGTGCCAGCAGCTTTAAGGGACCGTCGAACACTGAAGCTTTCTTT.

This clonotype has just a few counts. This chain joins TRBV9 and TRBJ2-3; tentative D call: TRBD2 (5 bases). The germline CDR1 and CDR2 sequences are SGDLS and YYNGEE. The CDR3 length is 16 residues. Deletions cut 4 bases from V and 2 bases from J, with 17 bases between. The CDR3 sequence: CASSPPTGTNTDTQYF. In DNA, the CDR3 is TGTGCCAGCAGCCCCCCCACGGGAACGAACACAGATACGCAGTATTTT. Drawing the rest from reference TRBV9 and TRBJ2-3, the complete variable domain is DSGVTQTPKHLITATGQRVTLRCSPRSGDLSVYWYQQSLDQGLQFLIQYYNGEERAKGNILERFSAQQFPDLHSELNLSSLELGDSALYFCASSPPTGTNTDTQYFGPGTRLTVL.